The rows below give T cell receptor beta chains drawn from one sample of a study of blood T cells in healthy people across ages. Each CDR3 protein is one row after TCRdb ran MiXCR on the 5' RACE reads. Among fewer than 2 million distinct CDR3 sequences listed, 35% to 50% were seen once. The specimen sequenced was blood. Receptors originate from a human donor in good health. Each CDR3 is given with its conserved first and last residue. A D gene is named only where the DNA matches it firmly. Clone size is given for some rows only: seen once, a few or many times, or a class if the clone is expanded.

j_call | d_call | cdr3_length | clone_size | v_call | cdr3_nt | cdr3_aa
TRBJ1-1 | TRBD1 | 15 | NA | TRBV5-1 | TGCGCCAGCAGCCAGCGGGCCCAAGGGACAGCTGAAGCTTTCTTT | CASSQRAQGTAEAFF
TRBJ2-1 | NA | 14 | NA | TRBV4-3 | TGCGCCAGCGGGCCGTCTGATTCATCGGGTGAGCAGTTCTTC | CASGPSDSSGEQFF
TRBJ1-1 | NA | 13 | NA | TRBV4-2 | TGTGCCAGCAGCCAAGAGAGGGGGGTTCTAGCTTTCTTT | CASSQERGVLAFF
TRBJ2-7 | NA | 14 | NA | TRBV6-1 | TGTGCCAGCAGATTGGGGGGACTTGGCTACGAGCAGTACTTC | CASRLGGLGYEQYF
TRBJ1-4 | NA | 16 | NA | TRBV7-2 | TGTGCCAGCAGCCTATTCCGAGGGGTGGCTAATGAAAAACTGTTTTTT | CASSLFRGVANEKLFF
TRBJ2-7 | TRBD2 | 15 | once | TRBV3-1 | TGTGCCAGCAGCCCTGCGGGACTAGCGTCCTACGAGCAGTACTTC | CASSPAGLASYEQYF
TRBJ1-2 | TRBD1 | 16 | few | TRBV24-1 | TGTGCCACCAGTGATTCACCGGGGACAGGACGCTATGGCCACACCTTC | CATSDSPGTGRYGHTF
TRBJ2-7 | TRBD1 | 15 | few | TRBV2 | TGTGCCAGCAAAGCCCGGGACAGGCGTACTACGGGGCAGTACTTC | CASKARDRRTTGQYF
TRBJ2-5 | NA | 15 | NA | TRBV20-1 | TGCAGTGCTACCCGGGCGGGGGCAGGGTCTGAGACCCAGTACTTC | CSATRAGAGSETQYF
TRBJ1-3 | NA | 13 | NA | TRBV6-6 | TGTGCCAGCAGTTATTCGGCCAGGAACACCATATATTTT | CASSYSARNTIYF
TRBJ2-2 | TRBD2 | 15 | NA | TRBV13 | TGTGCCAGCGGAAGGAGCGGGGGGTTCGCCGGGGAGCTGTTTTTT | CASGRSGGFAGELFF
TRBJ1-4 | TRBD1 | 15 | NA | TRBV7-2 | TGTGCCAGCAGCTTTACAGGGGGCGGAAGTGAAAAACTGTTTTTT | CASSFTGGGSEKLFF
TRBJ2-1 | NA | 11 | once | TRBV7-2 | TGTGCCAACAGCTCAGGCTATGAGCAGTTCTTC | CANSSGYEQFF
TRBJ1-2 | NA | 12 | few | TRBV7-2 | TGTGCCAGCAGCTATTCGAAAGTCGGCTACACCTTC | CASSYSKVGYTF
TRBJ1-5 | NA | 15 | many | TRBV3-1 | TGTGCCAGCAGCCCGGACCCGTATAGCAATCAGCCCCAGCATTTT | CASSPDPYSNQPQHF
TRBJ2-1 | NA | 10 | NA | TRBV25-1 | TGTGCCACCTCCTGCAATGAGCAGTTCTTC | CATSCNEQFF
TRBJ2-1 | NA | 16 | NA | TRBV28 | TGTGCCAGCAGTTTAGGGGACTTAGCCGACTACAATGAGCAGTTCTTC | CASSLGDLADYNEQFF